This is a list of T cell receptor beta chains from one sample in a study of CD8+ T cells in alopecia areata. Method: immunoSEQ multiplex PCR; TCRdb's copy keeps in-frame clones and lacks some. The table records roughly 190,000 clones, 50% to 60% of them present only once. This material consisted of CD4+ T cells sorted from blood, taken at week 4, from a patient treated with tofacitinib. Every receptor here comes from a human donor with alopecia areata. The CDR3 runs from the conserved cysteine through the conserved F or W. D genes are given only for firm matches. The size entry gives once, few, many, or a class for an expanded clone.

cdr3_aa cdr3_nt d_call j_call cdr3_length v_call clone_size
CSVAESGNEQFF TGCAGCGTTGCCGAGTCTGGCAATGAGCAGTTCTTC . TRBJ2-1 12 TRBV29-1 few